These 20 T cell receptor beta chains were sequenced from one sample in a study of blood T cell repertoires in COVID-19. The data were produced by immunoSEQ multiplex PCR, yet TCRdb's version contains in-frame clones alone and is incomplete. The table has roughly 240,000 clones, roughly 88% seen once. The sequencing sample was made of PBMCs or T cells enriched from blood (not recorded which). The receptors here all came from a woman between 45 and 60 years old who had recovered from COVID-19.

The J gene is TRBJ2-7, the V gene TRBV28; 10 positions agree with TRBD2. Trimming cost V 5 bases and J 7 bases; bases outside gene matches: 5. Germline V gene sequence: CDR1 MDHEN, CDR2 SYDVKM. The CDR3 sequence is 13 residues long. The DNA of the CDR3 is TGTGCCAGCAGTCCTAGCGGGGGTTGGGAGCAGTACTTC. As protein: CASSPSGGWEQYF.

The rearrangement links TRBV4-1 to TRBJ2-4, with 8 bases lining up with TRBD1. The V gene end was trimmed by 2 bases and the J gene end by 1 base; junction bases not matched to a gene: 10. CDR3 length: 18 amino acids. Germline CDR1 reads MGHRA; CDR2 reads YSYEKL. CDR3 region: CASSQPGQVKQAKNIQYF. In DNA, the CDR3 is TGCGCCAGCAGCCAACCGGGACAGGTTAAGCAGGCCAAAAACATTCAGTACTTC.

The chain is built from TRBV18 and TRBJ1-5, with TRBD1 matching over 8 bases. This CDR3 is built from 15 residues. The germline gives CDR1 KGHSH, CDR2 LQKENI. Trimming at V came to 3 bases and at J to 3 bases, leaving 4 bases not matched to a gene. CDR3 protein: CASSPGQGDNQPQHF. The CDR3 DNA reads TGTGCCAGCTCACCCGGACAGGGTGACAATCAGCCCCAGCATTTT.

The chain recombines TRBV6-5 with TRBJ1-2; a possible D gene is TRBD1 (6 bases). Trimming took 0 bases from V and 3 from J, leaving 11 bases between them. The germline V gene encodes CDR1 MNHEY and CDR2 SVGAGI. The length of the CDR3 is 15 residues. The CDR3 loop is CASSYSIRGDYGYTF. Here the CDR3 DNA reads TGTGCCAGCAGTTACTCTATCAGGGGAGACTATGGCTACACCTTC.

The gene calls are TRBV3-1 (or the pseudogene TRBV3-2) and TRBJ2-7, with 11 bases matching TRBD2. CDR3 size: 15 residues. Germline CDR1 LGHDT, CDR2 YNNKEL (reference sequence). V was clipped by 4 bases and J by 2 bases; unmatched bases: 4. CDR3 bases: TGTGCCAGCAGCCTTAGACTAGCGGGACCCTACGAGCAGTACTTC. It translates to CASSLRLAGPYEQYF.

The V gene is TRBV6-2 or TRBV6-3, the J gene TRBJ1-2; D call uncertain. There are 15 residues in the CDR3. Germline loops: CDR1 MNHEY, CDR2 SVGEGT. Deletions cut 4 bases from V and 7 bases from J, with 19 bases between. The CDR3 reads CASSSGGSSMVGYTF. In DNA form, the CDR3 reads TGTGCCAGCAGTTCTGGCGGTTCATCTATGGTTGGCTACACCTTC.

The chain combines TRBV28 with TRBJ2-5; 7 bases agree with TRBD1. Germline V gene lookup returns CDR1 MDHEN and CDR2 SYDVKM. Unmatched junction bases numbered 7, after V lost 3 bases and J lost 9 bases. There are 13 residues in the CDR3. The CDR3 bases are TGTGCCAGCAGTTTGATGGGACAGCTGGCCCAGTACTTC. The encoded protein is CASSLMGQLAQYF.

CDR3: CATSDRTDSYNEQFF. Written as DNA, the CDR3 is TGTGCCACCAGTGATCGGACAGATTCATACAATGAGCAGTTCTTC. This sequence joins TRBV24-1 and TRBJ2-1; possible D gene TRBD1, 6 bases. The CDR3 has 15 amino acids. Trimming stripped 3 bases from V and 4 bases from J, with 12 bases between. Germline CDR1 is KGHDR and CDR2 is SFDVKD.

The chain carries TRBV7-2 and TRBJ1-3; possible D gene TRBD1, 6 bases. V was cut by 4 bases and J by 4 bases, with 17 bases left in between. The germline V gene has CDR1 SGHTA and CDR2 FQGNSA. This CDR3 contains 16 residues. This CDR3 reads CASSSGTTVAGNTIYF. The CDR3 nucleotides are TGTGCCAGCAGCTCGGGGACAACAGTCGCCGGAAACACCATATATTTT. Using reference TRBV7-2 and TRBJ1-3 for the parts outside the CDR3, the full variable domain is GAGVSQSPSNKVTEKGKDVELRCDPISGHTALYWYRQSLGQGLEFLIYFQGNSAPDKSGLPSDRFSAERTGGSVSTLTIQRTQQEDSAVYLCASSSGTTVAGNTIYFGEGSWLTVV.

The rearrangement joins TRBV5-1 to TRBJ2-6, with TRBD2 matching 7 bases. The ends lost 6 bases at V and 0 bases at J; junction bases unmatched: 6. The CDR3 is 16 residues long. In germline, CDR1 is SGHRS, CDR2 YFSETQ. CDR3 amino acids: CASTPAGSSGANVLTF. Here the CDR3 DNA reads TGCGCCAGCACCCCAGCGGGGAGCTCTGGGGCCAACGTCCTGACTTTC. Using reference TRBV5-1 and TRBJ2-6 for the parts outside the CDR3, the full variable domain is KAGVTQTPRYLIKTRGQQVTLSCSPISGHRSVSWYQQTPGQGLQFLFEYFSETQRNKGNFPGRFSGRQFSNSRSEMNVSTLELGDSALYLCASTPAGSSGANVLTFGAGSRLTVL.

The chain links TRBV15 to TRBJ2-3; D not certain. CDR1 and CDR2 from the germline V gene are LNHNV and YYDKDF (reference sequence). CDR3 size: 16 residues. Trimming removed 0 bases from V and 0 bases from J, with 10 bases in between. Here the CDR3 DNA reads TGTGCCACCAGCAGAGATGAGGTGCCTAGCACAGATACGCAGTATTTT. Translating gives CATSRDEVPSTDTQYF.

Here the CDR3 reads CASSTPGGGTSGYNEQFF. Here the CDR3 DNA reads TGTGCCAGCAGCACCCCGGGTGGGGGGACTAGCGGATACAATGAGCAGTTCTTC. The rearrangement uses TRBV9 and TRBJ2-1; TRBD2 agrees at 11 bases. V dropped 4 bases and J dropped 4; count of bases not matched to a gene: 13. This CDR3 region has 18 residues. CDR1 is SGDLS, CDR2 YYNGEE, per germline.

The V and J genes are TRBV6-2 or TRBV6-3 and TRBJ1-5; no reliable D call. V lost 3 bases, J lost 4 bases, and 10 bases lay in between. Per germline, CDR1 MNHEY and CDR2 SVGEGT. The CDR3 runs 14 residues. The CDR3 coding sequence is TGTGCCAGCAGTTATTACTCTACGAATCAGCCCCAGCATTTT. Protein product: CASSYYSTNQPQHF.

This chain uses TRBV18 with TRBJ1-2; weak D call: TRBD1 (6 bases). V lost 3 bases and J 5 bases, leaving 16 bases between the germline ends. This CDR3 is 15 amino acids long. Per germline, CDR1 KGHSH and CDR2 LQKENI. The DNA for the CDR3 is TGTGCCAGCTCACCGGGGACACTGAGGTCGTATGGCTACACCTTC. It translates to CASSPGTLRSYGYTF.

CDR3 loop: CASSPGTGGITGELFF. The CDR3 nucleotides are TGTGCCAGCTCACCAGGTACAGGGGGCATCACCGGGGAGCTGTTTTTT. The chain recombines TRBV18 with TRBJ2-2, with 9 positions matching TRBD1. Germline loops: CDR1 KGHSH, CDR2 LQKENI. Trimming at V came to 2 bases and at J to 4 bases, leaving 5 bases not matched to a gene. The CDR3 length is 16 residues.

This chain connects TRBV11-2 to TRBJ2-5; D is perhaps TRBD2 (6 bases). CDR3 size: 15 residues. Germline V gene sequence: CDR1 SGHAT, CDR2 FQNNGV. Trimming removed 3 bases from V and 2 bases from J, with 13 bases in between. CDR3 nucleotides: TGTGCCAGCAGCTTTCTGGTCCGGGGGCAAGAGACCCAGTACTTC. Encoded protein: CASSFLVRGQETQYF.

This clone showed up just a few times. The CDR3 loop is CASSDRFEQYF. The CDR3 nucleotides read TGTGCCAGTAGTGATAGATTCGAGCAGTACTTC. V usage is TRBV19 and J usage is TRBJ2-7; unclear D gene. The germline gives CDR1 LNHDA, CDR2 SQIVND (reference sequence). V lost 5 bases to trimming and J lost 6 bases, with 8 bases between them. The CDR3 is made up of 11 amino acids.

V usage is TRBV11-2 and J usage is TRBJ2-2, with 7 positions matching TRBD2. V trimming: 2 bases; J trimming: 6 bases; junction bases outside the gene matches: 9. Germline V gene data show CDR1 as SGHAT and CDR2 as FQNNGV. The CDR3 loop spans 16 amino acids. The CDR3 reads CASSLISGGRAGELFF. CDR3 bases: TGTGCCAGCAGCTTAATTTCGGGAGGCCGGGCCGGGGAGCTGTTTTTT.

The V call is TRBV30, the J call TRBJ2-7; D is uncertain. This CDR3 has 14 residues. Trimming left V 0 bases short and J 0 bases short, with 9 bases between. Germline V gives CDR1 GTSNPN, CDR2 SVGIG (reference sequence). DNA of the CDR3: TGTGCCTGGAGTGTACTCCGAAACTCCTACGAGCAGTACTTC. This codes for CAWSVLRNSYEQYF. The full variable domain, rest sourced from reference TRBV30 and TRBJ2-7, is SQTIHQWPATLVQPVGSPLSLECTVEGTSNPNLYWYRQAAGRGLQLLFYSVGIGQISSEVPQNLSASRPQDRQFILSSKKLLLSDSGFYLCAWSVLRNSYEQYFGPGTRLTVT.

This chain joins TRBV11-2 and TRBJ1-5; D not resolved. The CDR3 length is 13 residues. The germline V gene has CDR1 SGHAT and CDR2 FQNNGV. V gave up 5 bases and J gave up 4 bases, with 9 bases separating them. In DNA form, the CDR3 reads TGTGCCAGCAGCCGGGATCCTAATCAGCCCCAGCATTTT. As protein: CASSRDPNQPQHF.